The rows below give T cell receptor beta chains drawn from one sample of a study of cytomegalovirus exposure and HLA in healthy donors. Sequencing used immunoSEQ multiplex PCR; TCRdb keeps in-frame clones, though not all of them. The table lists some 40,000 clones. Input material: PBMCs. The receptors shown here come from a human donor in good health. Both conserved end residues are part of each CDR3. D genes are given only for firm matches.

D gene	V gene	J gene	CDR3 protein	CDR3 DNA
TRBD1	TRBV5-1	TRBJ2-7	CASSPLRLGTDVYEQYF	TGCGCCAGCAGCCCCTTAAGGCTCGGGACAGATGTCTACGAGCAGTACTTC
-	TRBV29-1	TRBJ2-5	CSVGGVHGETQYF	TGCAGCGTTGGCGGGGTTCACGGAGAGACCCAGTACTTC
TRBD2	TRBV7-3	TRBJ2-5	CASSSTSGGWETQYF	TGTGCCAGCAGCTCGACTAGCGGGGGGTGGGAGACCCAGTACTTC
-	TRBV9	TRBJ2-1	CASSVEPQPYNEQFF	TGTGCCAGCAGCGTAGAGCCGCAACCCTACAATGAGCAGTTCTTC
-	TRBV13	TRBJ2-3	CASSLTGEDTQYF	TGTGCCAGCAGCTTAACAGGAGAGGATACGCAGTATTTT
TRBD1	TRBV7-2	TRBJ2-2	CASRRDSGNTGELFF	TGTGCCAGCAGGAGGGACAGTGGGAACACCGGGGAGCTGTTTTTT
-	TRBV30	TRBJ1-6	CAWSVPQGRNSPLHF	TGTGCCTGGAGTGTCCCGCAGGGTCGGAATTCACCCCTCCACTTT
-	TRBV7-8	TRBJ2-7	CASSLGAYEQYF	TGTGCCAGCAGCTTAGGGGCGTACGAGCAGTACTTC
-	TRBV6-1	TRBJ1-6	CASSEGSSYNSPLHF	TGTGCCAGCAGTGAGGGGAGCTCCTATAATTCACCCCTCCACTTT
-	TRBV7-9	TRBJ1-2	CASSQKSGVAGYTF	TGTGCCAGCAGCCAAAAATCGGGGGTGGCTGGCTACACCTTC
-	TRBV30	TRBJ2-7	CAWSVAGNEQYF	TGTGCCTGGAGTGTAGCAGGGAACGAGCAGTACTTC
-	TRBV11-3	TRBJ2-3	CASSSRRGPNTDTQYF	TGTGCCAGCAGCTCAAGGCGCGGCCCCAATACAGATACGCAGTATTTT
-	TRBV15	TRBJ1-2	CATSRGGTAANYGYTF	TGTGCCACCAGCAGGGGGGGGACGGCTGCTAACTATGGCTACACCTTC
TRBD1	TRBV15	TRBJ1-2	CATSGWTGGASNYGYTF	TGTGCCACCAGCGGGTGGACAGGGGGCGCGAGTAACTATGGCTACACCTTC
-	TRBV2	TRBJ1-1	CASSVWAGDTEAFF	TGTGCCAGCAGTGTGTGGGCAGGGGACACTGAAGCTTTCTTT
-	TRBV18	TRBJ2-1	CASSPQSQGTDNEQFF	TGTGCCAGCTCACCTCAAAGCCAGGGAACCGACAATGAGCAGTTCTTC
-	TRBV19	TRBJ1-1	CASSPRRGMNTEAFF	TGTGCCAGTAGTCCCCGGAGAGGAATGAACACTGAAGCTTTCTTT